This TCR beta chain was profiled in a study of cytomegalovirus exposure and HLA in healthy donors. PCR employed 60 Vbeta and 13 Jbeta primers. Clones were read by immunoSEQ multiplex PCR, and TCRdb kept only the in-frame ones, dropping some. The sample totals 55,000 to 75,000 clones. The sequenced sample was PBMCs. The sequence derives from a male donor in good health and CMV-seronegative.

CDR3 DNA sequence: TGTGCCAGCAGCTACGGAGGCTCCTACGAGCAGTACTTC. Translated, it gives CASSYGGSYEQYF. V gene TRBV7-9 combines with J gene TRBJ2-7; TRBD2 is a possible D gene (5 bases). CDR1 SEHNR and CDR2 FQNEAQ come from the germline V gene (reference sequence). The ends were cut back, 4 bases at V and 0 bases at J, with 7 bases in the middle. The CDR3 consists of 13 residues.